These 3 T cell receptor beta chains originate from one sample sequenced in a study of control samples from healthy donors and cancer patients. TCRdb keeps only in-frame clones here, not all; method: immunoSEQ multiplex PCR. Of about 54,000 clones listed, 95% to 97% were seen once; the top ten hold 1.5% to 2%. What was sequenced was blood. Receptors were obtained from a woman aged 25 to 39 in good health.

The V and J genes are TRBV4-1 and TRBJ1-6, with D perhaps matching TRBD1 (5 bases). The V and J ends lost 2 bases and 13 bases respectively, with 12 bases between them. Germline values: CDR1 MGHRA, CDR2 YSYEKL. This CDR3 has 13 amino acids. The CDR3 nucleotides are TGCGCCAGCAGCCAAACAATACAGGAGCCCCTCCACTTT. Protein product: CASSQTIQEPLHF.

This sequence joins TRBV6-5 and TRBJ1-2; D unresolved. V lost 7 bases and J lost 8, with 17 bases in between. The germline CDR1 and CDR2 sequences are MNHEY and SVGAGI. The CDR3 contains 13 residues. The CDR3 region has the DNA TGTGCCAGCAAAATAAGTCGGGCGGGGGGCTACACCTTC. It codes for CASKISRAGGYTF.

V gene TRBV27 combines with J gene TRBJ2-5; D may match TRBD1 or TRBD2 (5 bases each). V lost 5 bases and J lost 1, with 20 bases in between. The germline V gene has CDR1 MNHEY and CDR2 SMNVEV (reference sequence). The CDR3 has 17 amino acids. The CDR3 DNA sequence: TGTGCCAGCAGTATACAGGCGAGCGGTCCCTTCCAAGAGACCCAGTACTTC. Its translation is CASSIQASGPFQETQYF.